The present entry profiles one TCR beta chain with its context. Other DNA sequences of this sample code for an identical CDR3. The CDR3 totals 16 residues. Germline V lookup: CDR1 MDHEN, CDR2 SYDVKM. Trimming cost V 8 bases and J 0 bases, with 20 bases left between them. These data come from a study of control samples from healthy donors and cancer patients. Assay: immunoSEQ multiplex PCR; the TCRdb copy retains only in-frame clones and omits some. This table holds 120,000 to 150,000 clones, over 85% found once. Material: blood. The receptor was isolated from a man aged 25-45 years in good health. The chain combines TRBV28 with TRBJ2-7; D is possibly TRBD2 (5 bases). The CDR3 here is CASYGRVGRSSYEQYF. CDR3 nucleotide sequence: TGTGCCAGCTACGGGCGGGTGGGTCGGAGCTCCTACGAGCAGTACTTC.